These 22 T cell receptor beta chains were all obtained from the same sample, sequenced in a study of shared clonotypes between healthy human individuals. The data were produced by immunoSEQ multiplex PCR, yet TCRdb's version contains in-frame clones alone and is incomplete. The sample records a few hundred thousand clones, around 77% being singletons. Sequenced: PBMCs. The receptors were gathered from a woman aged 40 to 50 in good health. Some clones in this sample may be carry-over from other donors' samples.

Details on this clone: Other DNA sequences in the same sample also yield this CDR3. J is TRBJ2-7 and V is TRBV14, with D uncertain. Germline loops: CDR1 SGHDN, CDR2 FVKESK. With 1 base removed from V and 3 bases from J, the gap between germline ends came to 4 bases. CDR3 length: 12 amino acids. The CDR3, as DNA: TGTGCCAGCAGCCAAGGGGGCTACGAGCAGTACTTC. This translates into CASSQGGYEQYF.

The chain carries TRBV5-1 and TRBJ1-1; TRBD1 is a possible D gene (6 bases). This CDR3 is built from 13 residues. Per the germline V gene, CDR1 is SGHRS and CDR2 is YFSETQ. Trimming stripped 1 base from V and 3 bases from J, with 7 bases between. CDR3: CASSLTGYTEAFF. The CDR3 nucleotides read TGCGCCAGCAGCTTGACAGGGTACACTGAAGCTTTCTTT.

There are a few counts of this clone. This chain joins TRBV30 and TRBJ1-5; D is perhaps TRBD1 (5 bases). Trimming removed 3 bases at V and 7 bases at J, with 16 bases between. CDR3 length equals 14 residues. Germline-derived CDR1 and CDR2 are GTSNPN and SVGIG (reference sequence). CDR3 sequence reads: CAWSGRLGRQPQHF. CDR3 in DNA: TGTGCCTGGAGCGGACGACTGGGGCGACAGCCCCAGCATTTT.

V gene TRBV29-1 combines with J gene TRBJ1-3; weak D call: TRBD1 (6 bases). This CDR3 has 15 residues. V lost 6 bases, J lost 0 bases, and 15 bases lay in between. Germline loops: CDR1 SQVTM, CDR2 ANQGSEA. Here the CDR3 reads CSVWVQGSSGNTIYF. CDR3 bases: TGCAGCGTCTGGGTACAGGGAAGCTCTGGAAACACCATATATTTT.

Comments on this clone: This sequence is one base from a far larger clone and is likely a read error. The identical CDR3 is also encoded by other nucleotide sequences in the sample. The rearrangement uses TRBV7-2 and TRBJ1-5; D uncertain. The CDR3 is made up of 13 amino acids. Germline CDR1 SGHTA, CDR2 FQGNSA. CDR3 in DNA: TGTGCCAGCAGCTTAGCGCCAGATCAGCCCCAGCACTTT. Its translation is CASSLAPDQPQHF. Complete variable domain (other parts from reference TRBV7-2 and TRBJ1-5): GAGVSQSPSNKVTEKGKDVELRCDPISGHTALYWYRQSLGQGLEFLIYFQGNSAPDKSGLPSDRFSAERTGGSVSTLTIQRTQQEDSAVYLCASSLAPDQPQHFGDGTRLSIL.

This chain uses TRBV11-2 with TRBJ2-2; 12 bases line up with TRBD2. This CDR3 has 19 residues. V was clipped by 2 bases and J by 4 bases; unmatched bases: 11. Germline V gene sequence: CDR1 SGHAT, CDR2 FQNNGV. The DNA for the CDR3 is TGTGCCAGCAGCTTAATCCCCCCCGGACTAGCGGGAACCACCGGGGAGCTGTTTTTT. Protein sequence: CASSLIPPGLAGTTGELFF.

This chain links TRBV7-9 with TRBJ2-3, with D possibly called TRBD1 or TRBD2 (5 bases each). V lost 3 bases to trimming and J lost 4 bases, with 11 bases between them. CDR3 length: 14 amino acids. Germline V lookup: CDR1 SEHNR, CDR2 FQNEAQ (reference sequence). CDR3 loop: CASSLGVTSDTQYF. CDR3 sequence (DNA): TGTGCCAGCAGCTTGGGGGTAACATCAGATACGCAGTATTTT.

V is TRBV6-1 and J is TRBJ2-2, with a possible D match to TRBD2 (6 bases). V lost 6 bases to trimming and J lost 3 bases, with 14 bases between them. Germline V gene sequence: CDR1 MNHNS, CDR2 SASEGT. The CDR3 runs 15 residues. The chain's CDR3 is CASRSGTWDTGELFF. CDR3 bases: TGTGCCAGCAGGTCCGGGACTTGGGACACCGGGGAGCTGTTTTTT.

Turning to this clone: Given a much more abundant clone one base away, this may be a read error. The same CDR3 arises from other DNA sequences in this sample as well. J is TRBJ2-1 and V is TRBV10-1; 11 bases map to TRBD2. From germline, CDR1 is WNHNN and CDR2 SYGVQD (reference sequence). V lost 3 bases to trimming and J lost 7 bases; unmatched junction nucleotides: 23. CDR3 length: 21 residues. CDR3 in DNA: TGCGCCAGCAGTGAACCCGGGGACGGCGGAATAGCGGGAGGGCCGGGGAATGAGCAGTTCTTC. It encodes CASSEPGDGGIAGGPGNEQFF.

The chain carries TRBV4-1 and TRBJ1-2; 11 positions agree with TRBD1. Trimming cost V 3 bases and J 6 bases; bases outside gene matches: 6. This CDR3 contains 15 residues. From germline, CDR1 is MGHRA and CDR2 YSYEKL. Here the CDR3 DNA reads TGCGCCAGCAGCCAGGACAGGGGGCGCCTTCATGGCTACACCTTC. Translation: CASSQDRGRLHGYTF.

Worth noting for this clone: Other DNA sequences within the sample encode an identical CDR3. The V and J genes are TRBV30 and TRBJ2-2, with D perhaps TRBD1 or TRBD2 (5 bases each). V lost 1 base to trimming and J lost 1 base, with 7 bases between them. This CDR3 is built from 14 residues. Germline values: CDR1 GTSNPN, CDR2 SVGIG (reference sequence). The CDR3, as DNA: TGTGCCTGGAGTGGGGGGAGGAACACCGGGGAGCTGTTTTTT. Translating gives CAWSGGRNTGELFF.

CDR3 sequence reads: CASSGGRARNEQYF. DNA of the CDR3: TGTGCCAGCAGTGGGGGCAGGGCGAGGAACGAGCAGTACTTC. This chain joins TRBV25-1 and TRBJ2-7, with D possibly being TRBD1 (5 bases). Trimming pared 4 bases from V and 5 bases from J, leaving 15 bases between. Germline loops: CDR1 MGHDK, CDR2 SYGVNS. The CDR3 is 14 residues long.

The V gene is TRBV4-3, the J gene TRBJ1-6; D gene ambiguous. Germline CDR1 reads LGHNA; CDR2 reads YSLEER. There are 13 residues in the CDR3. Trimming removed 0 bases at V and 9 bases at J, with 6 bases between. Here the CDR3 reads CASSQEPSSPLHF. DNA of the CDR3: TGCGCCAGCAGCCAAGAGCCCAGTTCACCCCTCCACTTT.

This clone was counted once. A far larger clone is off by one base, so a read error is likely. Other DNA sequences in this specimen translate into the identical CDR3. This sequence joins TRBV5-4 and TRBJ2-7; the D call may be TRBD1 or TRBD2 (5 bases each). The V gene lost 3 bases and the J gene lost 5 bases, with 18 bases spanning the gap. There are 15 residues in the CDR3. The germline CDR1 and CDR2 sequences are SGHNT and YYREEE (reference sequence). The CDR3 loop is CASSSPTSGRDEQYF. CDR3 bases: TGTGCCAGCAGCTCCCCGACCAGCGGCAGGGACGAGCAGTACTTC. The full variable domain, in which reference TRBV5-4 and TRBJ2-7 provide the parts outside the CDR3, is ETGVTQSPTHLIKTRGQQVTLRCSSQSGHNTVSWYQQALGQGPQFIFQYYREEENGRGNFPPRFSGLQFPNYSSELNVNALELDDSALYLCASSSPTSGRDEQYFGPGTRLTVT.

The chain links TRBV18 to TRBJ1-1, with D maybe TRBD1 (6 bases). The CDR3 sequence is 14 residues long. The germline CDR1 and CDR2 sequences are KGHSH and LQKENI. V was trimmed by 2 bases and J by 5 bases, leaving 12 bases between them. CDR3 sequence: CASSPAGTKTEAFF. The CDR3 DNA reads as TGTGCCAGCTCACCAGCCGGGACAAAAACTGAAGCTTTCTTT.

The chain employs TRBV27 and TRBJ2-2; D remains unclear. The CDR3 has 11 amino acids. Trimming left V 4 bases short and J 6 bases short, with 3 bases between. Germline loops: CDR1 MNHEY, CDR2 SMNVEV (reference sequence). The CDR3 region has the DNA TGTGCCAGCAGTTGGTCCGGGGAGCTGTTTTTT. Translating gives CASSWSGELFF.

The chain combines TRBV5-8 with TRBJ2-5, with TRBD1 matching over 10 bases. Trimming at V came to 0 bases and at J to 4 bases, leaving 0 bases not matched to a gene. This CDR3 has 14 residues. Looked up from germline, CDR1 is SGHTS and CDR2 is YDEGEE. The CDR3 sequence: CASSLGTGGETQYF. CDR3 DNA: TGTGCCAGCAGCTTGGGGACAGGGGGAGAGACCCAGTACTTC.

As DNA, the CDR3 is TGTGCCAGCAGCCGGGGCTCCTACGAGCAGTACTTC. Translating gives CASSRGSYEQYF. This chain joins TRBV11-3 and TRBJ2-7; maybe TRBD2 (5 bases). Germline lookup yields CDR1 SGHNT and CDR2 YENEEA. CDR3 length: 12 amino acids. V was trimmed by 5 bases and J by 0 bases, leaving 5 bases between them.

The chain uses TRBV5-1 and TRBJ2-7; 9 positions match TRBD2. CDR1 and CDR2 (germline): SGHRS, YFSETQ. CDR3 length equals 14 residues. Germline trimming cut 0 bases from V and 6 bases from J; bases unmatched to any gene: 4. CDR3 bases: TGCGCCAGCAGCTTGGAGCTAGCGGGGAGCGAGCAGTACTTC. Its protein is CASSLELAGSEQYF. Looking up the rest from reference TRBV5-1 and TRBJ2-7 gives the full variable domain: KAGVTQTPRYLIKTRGQQVTLSCSPISGHRSVSWYQQTPGQGLQFLFEYFSETQRNKGNFPGRFSGRQFSNSRSEMNVSTLELGDSALYLCASSLELAGSEQYFGPGTRLTVT.

The V and J genes are TRBV25-1 and TRBJ1-2; tentatively, D is TRBD1 (6 bases). The germline gives CDR1 MGHDK, CDR2 SYGVNS. The CDR3 is 14 amino acids. Between the trimmed V and J ends, which lost 6 bases and 1 base, there was a span of 12 bases. CDR3 sequence: CASSLQGVNYGYTF. DNA for the CDR3: TGTGCCAGCAGCCTACAGGGAGTTAACTATGGCTACACCTTC.

Comment on this clone: Given a far larger clone just one base away, this is likely a sequencing read error. The rearrangement joins TRBV27 to TRBJ2-7; 8 bases match TRBD2. Germline V gene lookup returns CDR1 MNHEY and CDR2 SMNVEV (reference sequence). The trim removed 6 bases at V and 3 bases at J, leaving 7 bases unmatched. This CDR3 has 14 residues. The CDR3 bases are TGTGCCAGCAGAGCGACTAGCGAGCACTACGAGCAGTACTTC. Translating it yields CASRATSEHYEQYF.

The chain is built from TRBV5-1 and TRBJ1-2; TRBD1 aligns across 10 bases. This CDR3 is built from 14 residues. Germline V lookup: CDR1 SGHRS, CDR2 YFSETQ. After removal of 4 bases from V and 8 bases from J, the junction contained 8 bases not matched to a gene. In DNA form, the CDR3 reads TGCGCCAGCAGCCCAGACAGGGGGCGGGGAGGCTACACCTTC. This sequence encodes CASSPDRGRGGYTF.